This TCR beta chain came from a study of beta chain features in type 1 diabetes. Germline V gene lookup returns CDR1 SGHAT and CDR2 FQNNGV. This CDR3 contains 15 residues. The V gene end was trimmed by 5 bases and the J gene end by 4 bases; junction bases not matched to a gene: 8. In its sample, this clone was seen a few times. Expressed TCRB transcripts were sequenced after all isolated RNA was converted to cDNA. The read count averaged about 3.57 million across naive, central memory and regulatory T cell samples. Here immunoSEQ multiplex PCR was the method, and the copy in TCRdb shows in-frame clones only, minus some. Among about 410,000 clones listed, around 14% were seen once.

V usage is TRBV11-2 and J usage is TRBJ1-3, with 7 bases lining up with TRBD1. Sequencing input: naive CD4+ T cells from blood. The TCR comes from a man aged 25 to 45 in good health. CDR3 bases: TGTGCCAGCAGCCTAACAGGGGTTCCGGGAAACACCATATATTTT. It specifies CASSLTGVPGNTIYF.